Each of the 21 T cell receptor beta chains below was sequenced from the same sample in a study of T cell repertoires in cytomegalovirus infection. These TCRs are of unknown antigen specificity. TCRdb processed the reads anew with MiXCR; each CDR3 protein has one entry. The table shows around 800,000 distinct CDR3 sequences, with about 30% occurring only once. This specimen consisted of cultured CD8+ T cells from PBMCs, obtained from culture after CMV antigen stimulation. The receptors were sampled from a human donor in good health (CMV status not recorded). Some clones in this sample may be carry-over from other donors' samples.

The chain couples TRBV10-2 to TRBJ1-1; no reliable D call. Germline lookup yields CDR1 WSHSY and CDR2 SAAADI. The CDR3 spans 13 residues. V was cut by 0 bases and J by 6 bases, with 8 bases left in between. CDR3 DNA sequence: TGCGCCAGCAGTGAGTCCCGGAGGGCTGAAGCTTTCTTT. Its protein product is CASSESRRAEAFF.

V is TRBV19 and J is TRBJ1-1; possibly TRBD1 for D (5 bases). Deletions cut 10 bases from V and 4 bases from J, with 19 bases between. Germline lookup yields CDR1 LNHDA and CDR2 SQIVND (reference sequence). This CDR3 has 14 amino acids. CDR3 DNA: TGTGCCACCCCCGGGGGGGAAGGCGGCACTGAAGCTTTCTTT. This gives the protein CATPGGEGGTEAFF.

Only a few counts were recorded for this clonotype. This chain connects TRBV19 to TRBJ1-5, with TRBD1 matching over 9 bases. V shed 5 bases, J shed 6 bases, and the junction held 8 bases outside the gene matches. Germline values: CDR1 LNHDA, CDR2 SQIVND (reference sequence). CDR3 length: 15 residues. The CDR3 reads CASSATGGSGQPQHF. Here the CDR3 DNA reads TGTGCCAGTAGTGCGACAGGGGGTAGCGGTCAGCCCCAGCATTTT.

This clonotype was observed many times. The rearrangement uses TRBV7-2 and TRBJ2-3; 7 bases map to TRBD2. This CDR3 comprises 15 residues. Germline assignment: CDR1 SGHTA and CDR2 FQGNSA. Trimming at V came to 2 bases and at J to 4 bases, leaving 6 bases not matched to a gene. The CDR3 coding sequence is TGTGCCAGCAGCTTAATTGGGGGGGTCGCAGATACGCAGTATTTT. It specifies CASSLIGGVADTQYF.

The chain combines TRBV19 with TRBJ1-1, with D hard to call. In germline, CDR1 is LNHDA, CDR2 SQIVND (reference sequence). V lost 4 bases, J lost 1 base, and 13 bases lay in between. This CDR3 spans 15 amino acids. CDR3: CASSTWEDPNTEAFF. The CDR3 nucleotides are TGTGCCAGTAGTACCTGGGAAGATCCGAACACTGAAGCTTTCTTT.

This clonotype came up many times. V is TRBV7-8 and J is TRBJ2-7, with 8 nucleotides matching TRBD2. Germline assignment: CDR1 SGHVS and CDR2 FQNEAQ. This CDR3 region has 14 residues. With V trimmed by 5 bases and J by 2 bases, 5 bases remained unmatched. Written as DNA, the CDR3 is TGTGCCAGCAGCCATTTAGCGGGGACCTACGAGCAGTACGTC. Translating it yields CASSHLAGTYEQYV.

The gene calls are TRBV4-2 and TRBJ1-6, with a possible D match to TRBD1 (6 bases). The germline CDR1 and CDR2 sequences are LGHNA and YNFKEQ. CDR3 length: 17 amino acids. V lost 0 bases and J lost 4, with 13 bases in between. CDR3 in DNA: TGTGCCAGCAGCCAAGATCTCAAGACAGGATATAATTCACCCCTCCACTTT. Translated, it gives CASSQDLKTGYNSPLHF.

There are many counts of this clonotype. This sequence joins TRBV7-8 and TRBJ1-1, with 8 bases identical to TRBD1. Germline V lookup: CDR1 SGHVS, CDR2 FQNEAQ. V lost 5 bases to trimming and J lost 1 base; unmatched junction nucleotides: 9. This CDR3 is 16 amino acids long. The CDR3 loop is CASSPLAGTGNTEAFF. CDR3 nucleotides: TGTGCCAGCAGCCCATTGGCCGGGACAGGGAACACTGAAGCTTTCTTT. Using reference TRBV7-8 and TRBJ1-1 for the parts outside the CDR3, the full variable domain is GAGVSQSPRYKVAKRGQDVALRCDPISGHVSLFWYQQALGQGPEFLTYFQNEAQLDKSGLPSDRFFAERPEGSVSTLKIQRTQQEDSAVYLCASSPLAGTGNTEAFFGQGTRLTVV.

This clonotype was counted at least ten times. The chain joins TRBV15 to TRBJ2-6, with D possibly matching TRBD2 (5 bases). Trimming stripped 3 bases from V and 0 bases from J, with 12 bases between. This CDR3 is 17 amino acids long. Germline V CDR1 and CDR2: LNHNV, YYDKDF (reference sequence). The CDR3 reads CATSRDLGISGANVLTF. The CDR3 nucleotides are TGTGCCACCAGCAGGGACTTGGGAATCTCTGGGGCCAACGTCCTGACTTTC.

The DNA for the CDR3 is TGTGCCAGTAGTCTTGTTTCGGAAGATACGCAGTATTTT. It codes for CASSLVSEDTQYF. This rearrangement joins TRBV19 to TRBJ2-3; D is unresolved. Germline V gene lookup returns CDR1 LNHDA and CDR2 SQIVND (reference sequence). The CDR3 consists of 13 residues. The V and J ends lost 5 bases and 5 bases respectively, with 11 bases between them.

The chain has TRBV4-2 and TRBJ2-5; 8 nucleotides align to TRBD1. Germline CDR1 and CDR2: LGHNA and YNFKEQ. The CDR3 spans 17 residues. The ends lost 0 bases at V and 4 bases at J; junction bases unmatched: 10. This CDR3 reads CASSQESTRGRGETQYF. The CDR3 DNA reads TGTGCCAGCAGCCAAGAATCAACCAGGGGGCGCGGAGAGACCCAGTACTTC.

In its sample, this clonotype was seen many times. The chain couples TRBV11-1 to TRBJ2-7, with no clear D. This CDR3 is built from 13 residues. Trimming took 6 bases from V and 0 from J, leaving 9 bases between them. The germline gives CDR1 SGHAT, CDR2 FQDESV (reference sequence). CDR3 sequence: CASRSADSYEQYV. CDR3 in DNA: TGTGCCAGCAGAAGCGCGGACTCCTACGAGCAGTACGTC.

V gene TRBV29-1 combines with J gene TRBJ2-7; tentative D call: TRBD2 (6 bases). Trimming stripped 0 bases from V and 2 bases from J, with 11 bases between. CDR1 and CDR2 from the germline V gene are SQVTM and ANQGSEA. The CDR3 is made up of 14 amino acids. In nucleotides, the CDR3 is TGCAGCGTTGAAGAAGGAGGGCAGGCCTACGAGCAGTACTTC. Translating it yields CSVEEGGQAYEQYF.

This chain links TRBV19 with TRBJ2-1, with D unclear. V lost 7 bases and J lost 0, with 19 bases in between. The CDR3 covers 17 residues. Per germline, CDR1 LNHDA and CDR2 SQIVND (reference sequence). CDR3 nucleotide sequence: TGTGCCAGTAAACCGGGCTTTCCCTTAAGCTCCTACAATGAGCAGTTCTTC. The encoded protein is CASKPGFPLSSYNEQFF. Combining the CDR3 with reference TRBV19 and TRBJ2-1 gives the whole variable domain DGGITQSPKYLFRKEGQNVTLSCEQNLNHDAMYWYRQDPGQGLRLIYYSQIVNDFQKGDIAEGYSVSREKKESFPLTVTSAQKNPTAFYLCASKPGFPLSSYNEQFFGPGTRLTVL.

A note on this clonotype: The junction departs from the called germline gene at one end, perhaps through a read error. The V gene is TRBV4-1, the J gene TRBJ2-4; 7 nucleotides match TRBD1. The CDR3 loop spans 13 amino acids. Germline-derived CDR1 and CDR2 are MGHRA and YSYEKL. As DNA, the CDR3 is TGCGCCAGCAGCCCACCCAGTGGGGACAGCCCAATTTTC. This encodes CASSPPSGDSPIF.

This clonotype was counted only a few times. This rearrangement joins TRBV7-2 to TRBJ1-6, with 7 bases lining up with TRBD1. Per the germline V gene, CDR1 is SGHTA and CDR2 is FQGNSA. The length of the CDR3 is 15 residues. Trimming at V came to 7 bases and at J to 6 bases, leaving 9 bases not matched to a gene. In DNA form, the CDR3 reads TGTGCCAGCATCCCATGGGACAGTGGTAATTCACCCCTCCACTTT. It codes for CASIPWDSGNSPLHF.

This clonotype has more than one count but fewer than ten. J is TRBJ1-5 and V is TRBV27; D gene uncertain. V was clipped by 5 bases and J by 4 bases, with 12 bases between them. The CDR3 has 14 amino acids. Germline V gives CDR1 MNHEY, CDR2 SMNVEV (reference sequence). CDR3 loop: CASSPQQRNQPQHF. In DNA form, the CDR3 reads TGTGCCAGCAGTCCCCAACAGAGAAATCAGCCCCAGCATTTT.

The CDR3 DNA reads as TGTGCCAGCAGTGAGGACCCGAGGCTTGTCTATGGCTACACCTTC. As protein: CASSEDPRLVYGYTF. The J gene is TRBJ1-2, the V gene TRBV6-1; no firm D call. The V end was cut by 3 bases, the J end by 4 bases, with 15 bases between. This CDR3 comprises 15 residues. Germline V gives CDR1 MNHNS, CDR2 SASEGT.

This sequence joins TRBV6-5 and TRBJ2-2; D is uncertain. Trimming removed 4 bases from V and 3 bases from J, with 21 bases in between. CDR3 length equals 18 residues. CDR1 MNHEY and CDR2 SVGAGI come from the germline V gene. CDR3 residues: CASSSTFVAGEYTGELFF. CDR3 DNA: TGTGCCAGCAGTTCCACTTTTGTGGCAGGAGAATACACCGGGGAGCTGTTTTTT.

This clonotype was seen more than once but under ten times. This rearrangement joins TRBV7-9 to TRBJ1-1; D unresolved. CDR3 size: 13 residues. Per germline, CDR1 SEHNR and CDR2 FQNEAQ (reference sequence). V lost 8 bases to trimming and J lost 1 base, with 11 bases between them. The CDR3 DNA is TGTGCCAGCCGTTATGAGGGGAACACTGAAGCTTTCTTT. Its protein product is CASRYEGNTEAFF.

This clonotype was detected a few times. The rearrangement links TRBV6-2 or TRBV6-3 to TRBJ2-7; 7 positions match TRBD2. V lost 6 bases to trimming and J lost 2 bases; unmatched junction nucleotides: 16. The length of the CDR3 is 17 residues. The germline gives CDR1 MNHEY, CDR2 SVGEGT. Here the CDR3 reads CASSLHSWGGRPYEQYV. The CDR3 DNA reads as TGTGCCAGCAGCTTACACTCGTGGGGGGGGAGACCCTACGAGCAGTACGTC.